The 18 T cell receptor beta chains presented below share a single source sample, sequenced in a study of OX40 agonist ivuxolimab in advanced cancers. The data were produced by immunoSEQ multiplex PCR, yet TCRdb's version contains in-frame clones alone and is incomplete. This table has some 83,000 clones, 86% appearing once. Here the sequenced sample was CD4+ or CD8+ T cells sorted from blood, taken in a trial of the OX40 agonist ivuxolimab. These receptors were taken from an adult with an advanced solid tumor such as melanoma, head and neck, liver or kidney cancer.

The chain uses TRBV27 and TRBJ2-1, with TRBD2 matching over 7 bases. J was trimmed by 15 bases and V by 2 bases; bases with no gene match: 4. The CDR3 is made up of 11 amino acids. Germline CDR1 is MNHEY and CDR2 is SMNVEV (reference sequence). The CDR3 here is CASSLRGLLFF. The CDR3 DNA follows: TGTGCCAGCAGTTTAAGGGGACTACTGTTCTTC.

For the CDR3, the DNA is TGTGCCAGCAGCTTGGGCGGGACCTCCTACGAGCAGTACTTC. Translating it yields CASSLGGTSYEQYF. This chain connects TRBV5-4 to TRBJ2-7; tentatively, D is TRBD2 (6 bases). CDR1 and CDR2 (germline): SGHNT, YYREEE (reference sequence). V was pared by 0 bases and J by 0 bases, with 7 bases between. The CDR3 spans 14 residues. Full variable domain (rest looked up from reference TRBV5-4 and TRBJ2-7): ETGVTQSPTHLIKTRGQQVTLRCSSQSGHNTVSWYQQALGQGPQFIFQYYREEENGRGNFPPRFSGLQFPNYSSELNVNALELDDSALYLCASSLGGTSYEQYFGPGTRLTVT.

The chain has TRBV14 and TRBJ1-2; perhaps TRBD1 as D (6 bases). V lost 4 bases and J lost 4, with 16 bases in between. This CDR3 comprises 15 residues. Germline CDR1 SGHDN, CDR2 FVKESK. The CDR3 spells CASSPSPGVIYGYTF. DNA of the CDR3: TGTGCCAGCAGCCCCTCACCAGGGGTCATCTATGGCTACACCTTC.

This sequence joins TRBV11-3 and TRBJ2-7, with D tentatively TRBD1 (6 bases). Germline V gives CDR1 SGHNT, CDR2 YENEEA. Trimming shortened V by 5 bases and J by 0 bases, and 11 bases separated the two germline ends. The CDR3 covers 14 residues. In DNA form, the CDR3 reads TGTGCCAGCAGCCCCTGGACAGTCTCCTACGAGCAGTACTTC. Translated, it gives CASSPWTVSYEQYF.

This clone showed up just a few times. The rearrangement joins TRBV4-1 to TRBJ2-3; 11 bases map to TRBD1. This CDR3 has 18 amino acids. V dropped 1 base and J dropped 3; count of bases not matched to a gene: 9. Germline V gives CDR1 MGHRA, CDR2 YSYEKL. The chain's CDR3 is CASSQVTLGTGGTDTQYF. In nucleotides, the CDR3 is TGCGCCAGCAGCCAAGTTACCCTGGGGACAGGGGGGACAGATACGCAGTATTTT.

This clone was seen a handful of times. This rearrangement joins TRBV19 to TRBJ1-2; 9 bases fit TRBD1. V dropped 7 bases and J dropped 0; count of bases not matched to a gene: 3. The CDR3 runs 14 residues. Per the germline V gene, CDR1 is LNHDA and CDR2 is SQIVND (reference sequence). CDR3 loop: CASTRDRANYGYTF. The CDR3 DNA reads as TGTGCCAGTACCAGGGACAGGGCTAACTATGGCTACACCTTC.

CDR3 sequence (DNA): TGTGCCAGCAGCCTGGGACAGGGGAACTCACCCCTCCACTTT. As protein: CASSLGQGNSPLHF. The chain joins TRBV5-6 to TRBJ1-6, with TRBD1 matching 10 bases. J lost 10 bases, V lost 4 bases, and 5 bases had no gene match. Germline CDR1 and CDR2: SGHDT and YYEEEE. This CDR3 is built from 14 residues.

The chain uses TRBV13 and TRBJ2-7; the match to TRBD1 covers 9 bases. The CDR3 is 15 amino acids. Per germline, CDR1 PRHDT and CDR2 FYEKMQ (reference sequence). V was clipped by 4 bases and J by 3 bases; unmatched bases: 7. CDR3 loop: CASSYPGQGYYEQYF. Written as DNA, the CDR3 is TGTGCCAGCAGCTACCCGGGACAGGGTTACTACGAGCAGTACTTC.

The chain links TRBV7-2 to TRBJ1-5, with D possibly TRBD1 on 5 matching bases. The ends were cut back, 5 bases at V and 3 bases at J, with 8 bases in the middle. Per the germline V gene, CDR1 is SGHTA and CDR2 is FQGNSA. The CDR3 contains 13 residues. The CDR3 DNA is TGTGCCAGCAGCAAACAGGCCAATCAGCCCCAGCATTTT. It is translated as CASSKQANQPQHF.

J is TRBJ2-1 and V is TRBV5-4; 9 bases map to TRBD2. Germline V gene sequence: CDR1 SGHNT, CDR2 YYREEE (reference sequence). CDR3 size: 15 residues. The trim removed 4 bases at V and 4 bases at J, leaving 6 bases unmatched. The CDR3 region is CASSPAGLAYNEQFF. The CDR3 nucleotides are TGTGCCAGCAGCCCGGCGGGACTAGCTTACAATGAGCAGTTCTTC.

This chain connects TRBV15 to TRBJ2-2; 9 bases are shared with TRBD2. Germline V gene lookup returns CDR1 LNHNV and CDR2 YYDKDF (reference sequence). CDR3 length: 16 residues. Losses at the gene ends were 0 bases for V and 8 bases for J; bases not matched to a gene: 7. CDR3 DNA: TGTGCCACCAGCAGAGATCGGCCTAGCGGGACTGGGGAGCTGTTTTTT. This codes for CATSRDRPSGTGELFF.

The rearrangement uses TRBV2 and TRBJ1-1; a possible D gene is TRBD1 (6 bases). The germline V and J ends were trimmed by 7 bases and 8 bases, with 17 bases remaining between them. In germline, CDR1 is SNHLY, CDR2 FYNNEI. CDR3 length: 13 amino acids. The CDR3 spells CASTGGAWVEAFF. For the CDR3, the DNA is TGTGCCAGCACCGGGGGCGCCTGGGTAGAAGCTTTCTTT.

The chain links TRBV18 to TRBJ2-1; 11 bases fit TRBD2. V trimming: 0 bases; J trimming: 9 bases; junction bases outside the gene matches: 4. Germline lookup yields CDR1 KGHSH and CDR2 LQKENI. This CDR3 has 15 residues. This CDR3 is CASSPPSGGAGEQFF. The CDR3 DNA is TGTGCCAGCTCACCACCTAGCGGGGGGGCCGGTGAGCAGTTCTTC.

This chain joins TRBV7-8 and TRBJ1-6; maybe TRBD1 (6 bases). The V end was cut by 5 bases, the J end by 4 bases, with 12 bases between. From germline, CDR1 is SGHVS and CDR2 FQNEAQ. The CDR3 is 15 residues long. The CDR3 is CASSPTDSYNSPLHF. The CDR3 nucleotides read TGTGCCAGCAGCCCTACGGACAGTTATAATTCACCCCTCCACTTT.

V and J are TRBV6-6 and TRBJ2-3, with 7 bases aligning to TRBD2. Germline-derived CDR1 and CDR2 are MNHNY and SVGAGI (reference sequence). The CDR3 contains 14 residues. After removal of 4 bases from V and 5 bases from J, the junction contained 6 bases not matched to a gene. The DNA of the CDR3 is TGTGCCAGCAGTTCGAGGACTAGAATAGATACGCAGTATTTT. Translating it yields CASSSRTRIDTQYF.

The genes are TRBV29-1 and TRBJ1-2; 8 positions match TRBD1. J gave up 4 bases and V 3 bases, and 7 bases lay outside the gene matches. The CDR3 runs 14 residues. Germline lookup yields CDR1 SQVTM and CDR2 ANQGSEA. The CDR3: CSVEGTGSGYGYTF. The CDR3 bases are TGCAGCGTTGAGGGGACAGGCTCGGGCTATGGCTACACCTTC.

The chain carries TRBV6-5 and TRBJ2-7; D remains unclear. With 2 bases removed from V and 6 bases from J, the gap between germline ends came to 20 bases. Germline V gene sequence: CDR1 MNHEY, CDR2 SVGAGI. The CDR3 contains 16 residues. The CDR3 spells CASSYLSGPRVIEQYF. The CDR3 DNA reads as TGTGCCAGCAGTTACCTATCCGGACCAAGAGTCATCGAGCAGTACTTC.

The chain uses TRBV6-1 and TRBJ2-1; D might be TRBD1 (5 bases). The CDR3 sequence is 13 residues long. V lost 8 bases and J 4 bases, leaving 12 bases between the germline ends. Germline V lookup: CDR1 MNHNS, CDR2 SASEGT. Here the CDR3 DNA reads TGTGCCAGCCGTCCCCAGGGTTACAATGAGCAGTTCTTC. Translating gives CASRPQGYNEQFF.